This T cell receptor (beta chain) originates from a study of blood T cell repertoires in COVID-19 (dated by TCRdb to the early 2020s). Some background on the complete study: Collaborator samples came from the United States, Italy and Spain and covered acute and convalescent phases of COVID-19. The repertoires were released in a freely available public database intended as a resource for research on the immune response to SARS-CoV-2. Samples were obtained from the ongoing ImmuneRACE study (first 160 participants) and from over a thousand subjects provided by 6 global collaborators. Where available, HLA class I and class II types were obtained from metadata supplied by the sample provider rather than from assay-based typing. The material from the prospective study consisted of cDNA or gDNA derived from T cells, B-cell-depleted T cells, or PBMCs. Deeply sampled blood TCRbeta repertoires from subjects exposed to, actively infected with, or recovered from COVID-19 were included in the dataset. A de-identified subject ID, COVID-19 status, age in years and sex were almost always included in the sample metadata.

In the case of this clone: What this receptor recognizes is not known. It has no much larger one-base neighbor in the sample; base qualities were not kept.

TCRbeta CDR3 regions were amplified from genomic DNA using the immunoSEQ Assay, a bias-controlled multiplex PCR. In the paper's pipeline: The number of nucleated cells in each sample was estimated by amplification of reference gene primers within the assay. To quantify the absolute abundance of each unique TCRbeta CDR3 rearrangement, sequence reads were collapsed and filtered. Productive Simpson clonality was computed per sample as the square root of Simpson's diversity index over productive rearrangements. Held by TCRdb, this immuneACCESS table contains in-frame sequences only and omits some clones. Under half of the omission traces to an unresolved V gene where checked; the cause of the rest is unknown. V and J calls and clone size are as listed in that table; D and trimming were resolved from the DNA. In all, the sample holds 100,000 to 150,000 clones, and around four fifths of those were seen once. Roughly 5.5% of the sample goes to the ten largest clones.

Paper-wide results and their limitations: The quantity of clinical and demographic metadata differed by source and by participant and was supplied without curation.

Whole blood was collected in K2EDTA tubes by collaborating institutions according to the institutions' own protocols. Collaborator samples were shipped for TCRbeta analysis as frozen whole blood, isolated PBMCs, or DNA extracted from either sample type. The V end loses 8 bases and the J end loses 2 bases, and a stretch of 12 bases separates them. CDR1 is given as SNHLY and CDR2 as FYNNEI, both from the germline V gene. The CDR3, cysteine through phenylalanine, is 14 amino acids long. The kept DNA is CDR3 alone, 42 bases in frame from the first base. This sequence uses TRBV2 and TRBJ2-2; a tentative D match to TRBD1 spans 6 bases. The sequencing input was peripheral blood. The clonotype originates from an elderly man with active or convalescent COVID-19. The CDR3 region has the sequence CASHPGQNTGELFF. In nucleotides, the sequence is TGTGCCAGCCATCCGGGACAAAACACCGGGGAGCTGTTTTTT.